This T cell receptor (beta chain) was sequenced for a study of T cell responses to AZD1222 COVID-19 vaccine (TCRdb year 2021). General notes on the study: TCR sequencing was performed for more than 230 trial participants, of whom some 200 were given two doses of AZD1222 and around 26 were given two doses of MenACWY control vaccine. Trial participants were enrolled by age into subgroups of 18-55, 56-69 and 70-plus years, and around 140, 26 and 57 TCR-sequenced participants, respectively, were included in these subgroups. The study at large found these results: Vaccine-associated CD4 TCRs spanned the whole spike protein, with dominant responses in regions 160-218 and 743-854. Participants were mostly white British, with more females than males. The authors suggested clonal diversity may have been underestimated. Nearly half of unique spike-specific TCRs reportedly recognized epitopes outside regions mutated in the B.1.351 and B.1.1.7 variants. Conclusions about previously exposed vaccinees are limited because only 6 or 7 AZD1222 recipients were SARS-CoV-2 seropositive at baseline. Because no samples from the day 14 peak response were available, repertoires could be characterized only after the peak T cell response. A significant rise in spike-specific TCR breadth and depth was observed after two AZD1222 doses relative to day 0 and relative to MenACWY recipients. In the small 56-69-year group, the increase in depth fell short of significance, most likely because of low power.

Of note for this clone: Its antigen is unknown. No base quality information exists; no much larger clone differs at one position.

In the paper's terms, the time point label means: baseline before first vaccination. The meaning of the sample's treatment or condition label: meningococcal conjugate vaccine given as trial control. Vaccinee samples came from UK trials COV001 and COV002, including a single-blind randomized controlled phase 2/3 trial of AZD1222 (ChAdOx1 nCoV-19) in healthy adults. Trial participant PBMC samples were collected at day 0 and day 28 after the second dose for TCRbeta chain sequencing. The CDR3 regions of human TCRbeta chains were subjected to immunosequencing. Per the authors' processing: Repertoire TCRs were matched against a reference library of SARS-CoV-2-specific TCRs generated with the MIRA antigen-specificity platform. Breadth was defined as the fraction of unique TCRs that were SARS-CoV-2-associated, and depth was defined as the fraction of total T cells that were SARS-CoV-2-associated. Using the MIRA data, each spike-specific TCR was assigned both to the spike region to which the TCR was reactive and to a CD4 or CD8 class. Log10-transformed breadth and depth values were compared by one-way ANOVA with Sidak's multiple comparisons tests. TCRdb's version of the immuneACCESS table is confined to in-frame rearrangements and falls short of the full clone set. An unresolved V gene accounts for under half of the shortfall where checked; the remainder is of unknown origin. V and J calls and clone size are given by that table; D and trimming were obtained from the DNA. This sample is represented by 130,000 to 150,000 clones; 75% to 95% of them were singletons. The ten largest clones capture approximately 2.7% of the sample.

In the germline V gene, CDR1 corresponds to MDHEN and CDR2 to SYDVKM. The trim is 4 bases for V and 2 bases for J, with a gap of 12 bases between the germline ends. The CDR3 holds 15 amino acids from the cysteine to the phenylalanine. Only CDR3 DNA remains: 45 bases, in frame from the first base. Sequenced material: peripheral blood, taken on day 0 of MenACWY control vaccination. The sequence is built from TRBV28 and TRBJ1-3; tentative D gene TRBD1, with 5 bases matching. The sequence was collected from an adult in good health. The CDR3 region reads CASSSSDIAGNTIYF. The bases read TGTGCCAGCAGTTCCTCGGACATCGCTGGAAACACCATATATTTT.